This T cell receptor (beta chain) was sequenced during a study of CD8+ T cells in alopecia areata. Sequencing used cDNA as its template, made by extracting RNA and reverse transcribing it. TCRdb's copy holds only in-frame clones and misses some; the assay was immunoSEQ multiplex PCR. The repertoire includes approximately 150,000 clones, approximately 65% of them detected once, and roughly 10% sits in the top ten. This CDR3 comprises 15 residues. The germline V gene encodes CDR1 SGHDT and CDR2 YYEEEE. Losses at the gene ends were 2 bases for V and 2 bases for J; bases not matched to a gene: 4. This TCR came from a human donor with alopecia areata. The V call is TRBV5-6, the J call TRBJ2-7, with 10 nucleotides matching TRBD2. The sequences come from CD8+ T cells sorted from blood, collected at week 0. DNA for the CDR3: TGTGCCAGCAGCTTTGGACTAGCGGAAGCCTACGAGCAGTACTTC. Translated, it gives CASSFGLAEAYEQYF.